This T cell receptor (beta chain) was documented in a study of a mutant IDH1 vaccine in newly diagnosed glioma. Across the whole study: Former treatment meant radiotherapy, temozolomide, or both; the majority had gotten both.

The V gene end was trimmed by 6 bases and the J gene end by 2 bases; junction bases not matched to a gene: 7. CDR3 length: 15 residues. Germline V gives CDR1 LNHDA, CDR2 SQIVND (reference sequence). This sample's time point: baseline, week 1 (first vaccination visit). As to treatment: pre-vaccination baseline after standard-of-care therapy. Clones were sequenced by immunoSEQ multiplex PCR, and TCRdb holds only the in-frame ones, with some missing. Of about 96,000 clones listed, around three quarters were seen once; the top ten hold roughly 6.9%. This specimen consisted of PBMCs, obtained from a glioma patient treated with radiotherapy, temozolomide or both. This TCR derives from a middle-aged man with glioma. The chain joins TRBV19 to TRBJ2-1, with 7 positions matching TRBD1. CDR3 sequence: CASRSRGSTYNEQFF. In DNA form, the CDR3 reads TGTGCCAGTAGGTCCAGGGGGAGCACCTACAATGAGCAGTTCTTC.